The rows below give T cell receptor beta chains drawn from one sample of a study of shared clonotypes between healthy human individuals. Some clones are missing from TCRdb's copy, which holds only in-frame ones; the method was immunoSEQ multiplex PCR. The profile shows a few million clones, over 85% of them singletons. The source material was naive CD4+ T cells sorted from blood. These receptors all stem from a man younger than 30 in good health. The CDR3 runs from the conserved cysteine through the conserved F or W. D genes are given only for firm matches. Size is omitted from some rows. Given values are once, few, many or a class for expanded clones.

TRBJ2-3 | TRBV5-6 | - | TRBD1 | CASSKTGGSYSTDTQYF | TGTGCCAGCAGCAAGACAGGGGGCTCCTACAGCACAGATACGCAGTATTTT
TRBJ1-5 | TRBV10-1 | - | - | CASSAGGEGQPQHF | TGCGCCAGCAGCGCGGGCGGGGAAGGACAGCCCCAGCATTTT
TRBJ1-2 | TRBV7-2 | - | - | CASSLVSPPDYGYTF | TGTGCCAGCAGCTTAGTGTCTCCCCCAGACTATGGCTACACCTTC
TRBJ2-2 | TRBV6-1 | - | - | CASSEKQPRNTGELFF | TGTGCCAGCAGTGAAAAACAGCCGAGGAACACCGGGGAGCTGTTTTTT
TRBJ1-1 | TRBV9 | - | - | CASSVGNEPNTEAFF | TGTGCCAGCAGCGTTGGTAACGAGCCGAACACTGAAGCTTTCTTT
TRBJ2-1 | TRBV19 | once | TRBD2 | CASSRLGAGEYNEQFF | TGTGCCAGTAGTAGGTTGGGAGCGGGGGAGTACAATGAGCAGTTCTTC
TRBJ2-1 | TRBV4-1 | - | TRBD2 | CASSLLAGGRNEQFF | TGCGCCAGCAGCTTGCTAGCGGGAGGCCGGAATGAGCAGTTCTTC
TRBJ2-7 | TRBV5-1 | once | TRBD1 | CASSAGQGDYEQYF | TGCGCCAGCAGCGCGGGACAGGGGGACTACGAGCAGTACTTC
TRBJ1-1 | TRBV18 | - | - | CASSPTSNTEAFF | TGTGCCAGCTCCCCAACATCGAACACTGAAGCTTTCTTT
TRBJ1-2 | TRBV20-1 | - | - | CSASGPDGYTF | TGCAGTGCTAGTGGCCCCGATGGCTACACCTTC
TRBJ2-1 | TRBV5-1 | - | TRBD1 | CASSSTGVAGNEQFF | TGCGCCAGCAGCTCGACAGGGGTGGCCGGGAATGAGCAGTTCTTC
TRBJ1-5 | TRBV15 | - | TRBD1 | CATSRDKGQGFYSNQPQHF | TGTGCCACCAGCAGAGATAAGGGACAGGGTTTTTATAGCAATCAGCCCCAGCATTTT
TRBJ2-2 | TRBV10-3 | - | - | CAISQTDTGELFF | TGTGCCATCAGCCAGACTGACACCGGGGAGCTGTTTTTT
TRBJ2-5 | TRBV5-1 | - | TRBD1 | CASSLNVATGAETQYF | TGCGCCAGCAGCTTGAACGTGGCGACAGGGGCAGAGACCCAGTACTTC
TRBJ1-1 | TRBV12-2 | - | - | CASRLARGAEAFF | TGTGCAAGTCGCTTAGCGAGGGGTGCTGAAGCTTTCTTT
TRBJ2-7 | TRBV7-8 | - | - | CASSSSTSSYEQYF | TGTGCCAGCAGCTCGTCTACCAGTTCCTACGAGCAGTACTTC
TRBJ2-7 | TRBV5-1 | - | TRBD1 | CASSLEQGAGEQYF | TGCGCCAGCAGCTTGGAACAGGGGGCCGGGGAGCAGTACTTC
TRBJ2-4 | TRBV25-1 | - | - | CASSPPGNIQYF | TGTGCCAGCAGCCCACCCGGAAACATTCAGTACTTC
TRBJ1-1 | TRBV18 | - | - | CASSLGTEAFF | TGTGCCAGCTCACTCGGTACTGAAGCTTTCTTT
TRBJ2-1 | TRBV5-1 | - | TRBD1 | CASSSWGQGDEQFF | TGCGCCAGCAGCTCCTGGGGACAGGGGGATGAGCAGTTCTTC